The 17 T cell receptor beta chains below were found in one sample sequenced in a study of PD-1 blockade in classical Hodgkin lymphoma. Relapse was seen in all patients after autologous stem cell transplantation, and brentuximab vedotin exposure was variable. Data came from immunoSEQ multiplex PCR; TCRdb stores just in-frame clones and leaves some out. The sample has around 66,000 clones, 71% seen once. This specimen consisted of peripheral blood mononuclear cells (PBMCs), obtained before the second cycle of nivolumab. The source is a human donor with classical Hodgkin lymphoma.

V gene TRBV6-5 combines with J gene TRBJ2-7; D not resolved. The germline V and J ends were trimmed by 3 bases and 3 bases, with 12 bases remaining between them. The germline V gene encodes CDR1 MNHEY and CDR2 SVGAGI. The CDR3 has 14 amino acids. The CDR3 spells CASSYDSQFYEQYF. CDR3 coding DNA: TGTGCCAGCAGTTATGACTCCCAATTCTACGAGCAGTACTTC.

The V call is TRBV2, the J call TRBJ1-5; D gene ambiguous. Trimming cost V 5 bases and J 1 base, with 9 bases left between them. CDR1 is SNHLY and CDR2 is FYNNEI in the germline V gene. The CDR3 is 14 amino acids. Written as DNA, the CDR3 is TGTGCCAGCAGTTGGGAACAGAGCAATCAGCCCCAGCATTTT. It translates to CASSWEQSNQPQHF.

The rearrangement uses TRBV10-1 and TRBJ2-1, with D tentatively TRBD2 (6 bases). Germline V lookup: CDR1 WNHNN, CDR2 SYGVQD (reference sequence). The CDR3 sequence is 14 residues long. The V end lost 3 bases, the J end lost 4 bases, and 10 bases lay between the germline ends. CDR3 coding DNA: TGCGCCAGCAGTGATCTAGCGACGTACAATGAGCAGTTCTTC. Its protein product is CASSDLATYNEQFF.

This rearrangement joins TRBV29-1 to TRBJ1-2, with D unresolved. The CDR3 length is 13 residues. Trimming removed 4 bases at V and 4 bases at J, with 13 bases between. Per germline, CDR1 SQVTM and CDR2 ANQGSEA. The CDR3 sequence is CSVGANSGYGYTF. The CDR3 DNA is TGCAGCGTTGGAGCAAACTCCGGCTATGGCTACACCTTC.

This clone was seen a few times. The genes are TRBV28 and TRBJ1-5; D is undetermined. CDR1 is MDHEN and CDR2 is SYDVKM in the germline V gene. CDR3 length: 15 amino acids. V lost 6 bases and J lost 5, with 17 bases in between. The DNA of the CDR3 is TGTGCCAGCAGCCCACCAGAAGGATTAGATCAGCCCCAGCATTTT. This encodes CASSPPEGLDQPQHF.

This clone was picked up many times. As DNA, the CDR3 is TGTGCCAGCAGCGTGAGCGGGGGGGCCGTGGAGACCCAGTACTTC. Its protein is CASSVSGGAVETQYF. This chain links TRBV9 with TRBJ2-5; 10 bases map to TRBD2. CDR1 SGDLS and CDR2 YYNGEE come from the germline V gene. The CDR3 length is 15 residues. V trimming: 2 bases; J trimming: 5 bases; junction bases outside the gene matches: 6.

The chain couples TRBV6-6 to TRBJ1-2, with D maybe TRBD1 (6 bases). V was pared by 6 bases and J by 2 bases, with 19 bases between. Germline CDR1 and CDR2: MNHNY and SVGAGI (reference sequence). The CDR3 spans 16 residues. CDR3 nucleotides: TGTGCCAGCAGGGGGGCACAGGGTAGTGGGAACTATGGCTACACCTTC. It specifies CASRGAQGSGNYGYTF.

The chain employs TRBV6-1 and TRBJ1-1; D not resolved. The CDR3 runs to 11 residues. Trimming cost V 5 bases and J 3 bases, with 4 bases left between them. Germline V gene sequence: CDR1 MNHNS, CDR2 SASEGT. The DNA of the CDR3 is TGTGCCAGCAGTTCCCACACTGAAGCTTTCTTT. Translating gives CASSSHTEAFF.

The rearrangement links TRBV6-6 to TRBJ2-5; D might be TRBD1 or TRBD2, each matching 5 bases. Between the trimmed V and J ends, which lost 0 bases and 5 bases, there was a span of 7 bases. This CDR3 comprises 13 residues. Germline values: CDR1 MNHNY, CDR2 SVGAGI (reference sequence). CDR3 loop: CASSYSGTETQYF. CDR3 in DNA: TGTGCCAGCAGTTACTCCGGGACCGAGACCCAGTACTTC.

This chain links TRBV5-1 with TRBJ1-6, with unresolved D. V lost 4 bases and J lost 7, with 12 bases in between. Germline V gives CDR1 SGHRS, CDR2 YFSETQ. There are 14 residues in the CDR3. CDR3 sequence reads: CASSPMGSNSPLHF. The CDR3 region has the DNA TGCGCCAGCAGCCCGATGGGGTCCAATTCACCCCTCCACTTT. Full variable domain (remainder filled in from reference TRBV5-1 and TRBJ1-6): KAGVTQTPRYLIKTRGQQVTLSCSPISGHRSVSWYQQTPGQGLQFLFEYFSETQRNKGNFPGRFSGRQFSNSRSEMNVSTLELGDSALYLCASSPMGSNSPLHFGNGTRLTVT.

This clone was seen once. The rearrangement uses TRBV5-5 and TRBJ2-3; D perhaps matches TRBD2 (5 bases). This CDR3 has 15 residues. Trimming stripped 5 bases from V and 0 bases from J, with 13 bases between. Germline V gene data show CDR1 as SGHKS and CDR2 as YYEKEE (reference sequence). DNA of the CDR3: TGTGCCAGCAGTCCGGCGGGCGGAAGCACAGATACGCAGTATTTT. Translating gives CASSPAGGSTDTQYF.

The chain uses TRBV30 and TRBJ1-1; 7 positions match TRBD1. The CDR3 contains 13 residues. CDR1 is GTSNPN and CDR2 is SVGIG in the germline V gene (reference sequence). Unmatched junction bases numbered 11, after V lost 2 bases and J lost 11 bases. The CDR3 nucleotides read TGTGCCTGGAGTCCGAGACAGGGAGACGGGGCTTTCTTT. Encoded protein: CAWSPRQGDGAFF. Full variable domain (outside the CDR3, taken from reference TRBV30 and TRBJ1-1): SQTIHQWPATLVQPVGSPLSLECTVEGTSNPNLYWYRQAAGRGLQLLFYSVGIGQISSEVPQNLSASRPQDRQFILSSKKLLLSDSGFYLCAWSPRQGDGAFFGQGTRLTVV.

The genes are TRBV30 and TRBJ2-1; D not resolved. The CDR3 runs 14 residues. Trimming took off 4 bases at V and 3 bases at J, with 13 bases between the two ends. The V gene's germline CDR1 is GTSNPN and CDR2 SVGIG (reference sequence). As DNA, the CDR3 is TGTGCCTGGAAAGTAGTAGGGTTCTACAATGAGCAGTTCTTC. It yields the protein CAWKVVGFYNEQFF.

The rearrangement links TRBV27 to TRBJ1-5, with TRBD1 matching 8 bases. V lost 8 bases to trimming and J lost 7 bases; unmatched junction nucleotides: 7. Looked up from germline, CDR1 is MNHEY and CDR2 is SMNVEV (reference sequence). CDR3 length: 13 amino acids. The CDR3 reads CASGWTGNQPQHF. The DNA for the CDR3 is TGTGCCAGCGGATGGACAGGGAACCAGCCCCAGCATTTT.

This clone was picked up a small number of times. The genes are TRBV5-6 and TRBJ2-7; 11 bases map to TRBD2. Per the germline V gene, CDR1 is SGHDT and CDR2 is YYEEEE. This CDR3 is built from 15 residues. Losses at the gene ends were 4 bases for V and 2 bases for J; bases not matched to a gene: 5. The CDR3 reads CASSPTGLAAYEQYF. CDR3 bases: TGTGCCAGCAGCCCAACGGGACTAGCGGCCTACGAGCAGTACTTC.

This sequence joins TRBV5-1 and TRBJ2-7; D ambiguous. The CDR3 covers 12 residues. CDR1 and CDR2 (germline): SGHRS, YFSETQ. Between the trimmed V and J ends, which lost 2 bases and 0 bases, there was a span of 3 bases. CDR3 nucleotide sequence: TGCGCCAGCAGCTTTGGCTCCTACGAGCAGTACTTC. This sequence encodes CASSFGSYEQYF.

The chain recombines TRBV9 with TRBJ2-7, with 14 bases matching TRBD2. The CDR3 is 17 amino acids. CDR1 is SGDLS, CDR2 YYNGEE, per germline. The V gene end was trimmed by 4 bases and the J gene end by 7 bases; junction bases not matched to a gene: 13. The CDR3 region is CASSPRTSGGWRNEQYF. As DNA, the CDR3 is TGTGCCAGCAGCCCGAGGACTAGCGGGGGGTGGAGGAATGAGCAGTACTTC.